This TCR beta chain was identified in a study of shared clonotypes between healthy human individuals. The overall study: Each donor had three CD4 naive, three CD4 memory, two CD8 naive and one CD8 memory plate.

Clones were sequenced by immunoSEQ multiplex PCR, and TCRdb holds only the in-frame ones, with some missing. The repertoire holds approximately 2.4 million clones, with approximately 94% as singletons. Source material: naive CD4+ T cells sorted from blood. Regarding subset: CD45RA+ positively selected. This receptor was obtained from a man aged 18 to 30 in good health.

The CDR3 sequence: CASTRPDTSYEQYF. The CDR3 nucleotides read TGTGCCAGCACCCGACCAGACACTTCCTACGAGCAGTACTTC. The V call is TRBV7-9, the J call TRBJ2-7, with D uncertain. Germline-derived CDR1 and CDR2 are SEHNR and FQNEAQ (reference sequence). The CDR3 is made up of 14 amino acids. Trimming took 7 bases from V and 1 from J, leaving 14 bases between them.